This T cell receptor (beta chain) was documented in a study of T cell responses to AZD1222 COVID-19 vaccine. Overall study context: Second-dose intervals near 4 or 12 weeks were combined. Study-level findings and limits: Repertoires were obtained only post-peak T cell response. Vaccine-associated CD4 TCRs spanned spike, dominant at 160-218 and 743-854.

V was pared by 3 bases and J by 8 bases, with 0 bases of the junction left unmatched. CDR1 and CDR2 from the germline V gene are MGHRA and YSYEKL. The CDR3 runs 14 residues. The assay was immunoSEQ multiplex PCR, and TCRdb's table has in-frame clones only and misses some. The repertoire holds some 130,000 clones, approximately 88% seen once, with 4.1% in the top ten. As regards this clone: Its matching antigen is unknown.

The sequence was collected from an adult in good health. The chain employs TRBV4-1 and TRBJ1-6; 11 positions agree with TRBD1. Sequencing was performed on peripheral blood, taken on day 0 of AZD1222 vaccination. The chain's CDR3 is CASSQGQGDSPLHF. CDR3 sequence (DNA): TGCGCCAGCAGCCAGGGACAGGGGGATTCACCCCTCCACTTT.